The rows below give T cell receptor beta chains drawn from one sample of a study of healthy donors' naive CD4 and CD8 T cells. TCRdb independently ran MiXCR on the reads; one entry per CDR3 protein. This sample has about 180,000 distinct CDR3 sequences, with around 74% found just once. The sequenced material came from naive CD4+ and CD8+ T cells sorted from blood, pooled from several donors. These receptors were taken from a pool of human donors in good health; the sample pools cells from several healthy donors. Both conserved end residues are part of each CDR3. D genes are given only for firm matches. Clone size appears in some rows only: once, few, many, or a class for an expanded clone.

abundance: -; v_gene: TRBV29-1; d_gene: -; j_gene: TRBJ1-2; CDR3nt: TGCAGCGTTGGGGACCGCCAAGATGGCTACACCTTC; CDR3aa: CSVGDRQDGYTF
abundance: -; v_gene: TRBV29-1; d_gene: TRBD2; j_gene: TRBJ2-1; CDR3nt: TGCAGCGCCGTAGCGGGAGGAACTTACAATGAGCAGTTCTTC; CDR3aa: CSAVAGGTYNEQFF
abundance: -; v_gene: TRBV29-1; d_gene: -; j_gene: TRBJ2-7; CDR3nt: TGCAGCGTGCCATTGGGGTCCTACGAGCAGTACTTC; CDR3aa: CSVPLGSYEQYF
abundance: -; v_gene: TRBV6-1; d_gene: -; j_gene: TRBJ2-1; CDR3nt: TGTGCCAGCAGCCTTGGAGCTCCTTACGGGAATGAGCAGTTCTTC; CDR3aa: CASSLGAPYGNEQFF
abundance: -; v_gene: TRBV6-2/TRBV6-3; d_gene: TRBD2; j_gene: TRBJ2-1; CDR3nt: TGTGCCAGCGGCTCGCCTAGCGGGGTTAGCTCCTACAATGAGCAGTTCTTC; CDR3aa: CASGSPSGVSSYNEQFF
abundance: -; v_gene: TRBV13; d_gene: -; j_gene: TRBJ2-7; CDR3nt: TGTGCCAGCAGCCTTGGACGGGGGTTACGCGAGCAGTACTTC; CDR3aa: CASSLGRGLREQYF
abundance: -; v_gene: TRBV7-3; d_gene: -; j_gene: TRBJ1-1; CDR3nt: TGTGCCAGCAGCTTAAGGGGTTTGGGGAACACTGAAGCTTTCTTT; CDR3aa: CASSLRGLGNTEAFF
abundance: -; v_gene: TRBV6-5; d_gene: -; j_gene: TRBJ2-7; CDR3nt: TGTGCCAGCAGTTACTCGTGGTATAATGCCTACGAGCAGTACTTC; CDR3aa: CASSYSWYNAYEQYF
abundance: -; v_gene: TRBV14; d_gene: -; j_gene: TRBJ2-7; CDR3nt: TGTGCCAGCTCACCACCTCTGCTCCCCAACGAGCAGTACTTC; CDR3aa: CASSPPLLPNEQYF
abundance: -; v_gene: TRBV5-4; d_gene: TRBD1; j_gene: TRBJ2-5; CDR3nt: TGTGCCAGCAGCGACGGACAGGGACAAGAGACCCAGTACTTC; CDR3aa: CASSDGQGQETQYF
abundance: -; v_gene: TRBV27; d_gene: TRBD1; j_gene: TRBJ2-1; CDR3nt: TGTGCCAGCAGACCACGGTACAGGGGGCTATACAATGAGCAGTTCTTC; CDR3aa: CASRPRYRGLYNEQFF
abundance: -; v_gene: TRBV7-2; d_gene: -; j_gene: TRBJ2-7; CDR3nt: TGTGCCAGCAGCTCCTCGCCCGGACTGAGCGAGCAGTACTTC; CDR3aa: CASSSSPGLSEQYF
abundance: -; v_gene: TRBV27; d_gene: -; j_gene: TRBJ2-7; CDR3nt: TGTGCCAGCAGTTTTGGAGCGAGACCCTACGAGCAGTACTTC; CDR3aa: CASSFGARPYEQYF
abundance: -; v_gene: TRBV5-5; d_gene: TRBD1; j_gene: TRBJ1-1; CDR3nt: TGTGCCAGCAGCTTCCAGGGGGCGAAGAAGAACACTGAAGCTTTCTTT; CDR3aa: CASSFQGAKKNTEAFF
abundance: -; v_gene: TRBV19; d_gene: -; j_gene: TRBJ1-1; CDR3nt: TGTGCCAGTAGTATGGCTCCGGGGACCACTGAAGCTTTCTTT; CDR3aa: CASSMAPGTTEAFF
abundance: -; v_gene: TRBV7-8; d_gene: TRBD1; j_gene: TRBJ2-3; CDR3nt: TGTGCCAGCAGCTTAGGAGGGCAGGGGGAAGATACGCAGTATTTT; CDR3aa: CASSLGGQGEDTQYF
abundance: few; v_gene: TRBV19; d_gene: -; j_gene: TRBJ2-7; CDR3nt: TGTGCCAGTAGTTCGGGACCCACCTACGAGCAGTACTTC; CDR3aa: CASSSGPTYEQYF
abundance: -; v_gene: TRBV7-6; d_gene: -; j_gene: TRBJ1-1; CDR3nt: TGTGCCAGCAGCTTAATTGAAGGGAACACTGAAGCTTTCTTT; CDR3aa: CASSLIEGNTEAFF
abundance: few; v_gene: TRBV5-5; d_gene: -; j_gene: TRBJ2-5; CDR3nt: TGTGCCAGCAGCTTCGGAGGTGGGCAGGAGACCCAGTACTTC; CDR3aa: CASSFGGGQETQYF
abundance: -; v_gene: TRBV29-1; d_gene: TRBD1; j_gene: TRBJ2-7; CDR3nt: TGCAGCTCCTGGGACAGCTACGAGCAGTACTTC; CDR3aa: CSSWDSYEQYF
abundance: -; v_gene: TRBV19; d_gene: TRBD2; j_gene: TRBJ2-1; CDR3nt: TGTGCCAGTGTTATTAGCTCGGGGGGTTTGGGTGAGCAGTTCTTC; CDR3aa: CASVISSGGLGEQFF
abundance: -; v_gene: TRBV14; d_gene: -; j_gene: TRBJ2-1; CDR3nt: TGTGCCAGCAGCCCTAGGATCCGGTTAACCTACAATGAGCAGTTCTTC; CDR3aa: CASSPRIRLTYNEQFF
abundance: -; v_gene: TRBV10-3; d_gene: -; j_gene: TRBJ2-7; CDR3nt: TGTGCCATCAGTGATCCTAATACAGGGAGAGGCTCCTACGAGCAGTACTTC; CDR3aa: CAISDPNTGRGSYEQYF
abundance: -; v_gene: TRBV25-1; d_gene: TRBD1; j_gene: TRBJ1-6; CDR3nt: TGTGCCAGCAGTTGGGACAGGGATAATTCACCCCTCCACTTT; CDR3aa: CASSWDRDNSPLHF
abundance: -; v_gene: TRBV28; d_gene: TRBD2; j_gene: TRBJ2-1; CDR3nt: TGTGCCAGCAGTTCCCATTACTTTAGCGGGAGGTCCCTTTCCGATGAGCAGTTCTTC; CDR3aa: CASSSHYFSGRSLSDEQFF